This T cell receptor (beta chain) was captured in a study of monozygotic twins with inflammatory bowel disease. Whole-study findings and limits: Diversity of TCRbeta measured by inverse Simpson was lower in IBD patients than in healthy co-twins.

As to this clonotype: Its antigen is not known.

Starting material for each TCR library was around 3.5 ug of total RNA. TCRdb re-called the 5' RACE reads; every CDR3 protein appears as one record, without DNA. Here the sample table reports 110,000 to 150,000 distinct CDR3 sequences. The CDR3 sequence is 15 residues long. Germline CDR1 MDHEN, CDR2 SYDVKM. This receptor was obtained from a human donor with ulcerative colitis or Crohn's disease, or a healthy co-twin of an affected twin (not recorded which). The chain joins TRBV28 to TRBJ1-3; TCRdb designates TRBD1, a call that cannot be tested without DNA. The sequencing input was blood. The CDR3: CASSLLGATGNTIYF.